Sequencing of this T cell receptor beta chain was carried out in a study of blood T cell repertoires in COVID-19. At the level of the study: Samples taken during acute and convalescent COVID-19 were collected in the United States, Italy and Spain. T cells, B-cell-depleted T cells, or PBMCs supplied cDNA or gDNA.

Original analysis: Reference gene primer amplification in the assay estimated nucleated cell counts. Sequencing was performed with immunoSEQ multiplex PCR; in TCRdb, only in-frame clones are kept and a portion is missing. For V, J and clone size, that table is used; D and trimming come from the DNA. In the table there are hundreds of thousands of clones, roughly 87% of which are singletons. Specimen: peripheral blood. This clonotype was obtained from a woman aged 25 to 39 with acute or convalescent COVID-19.

CDR3 residues: CASSQEDRGPGSTYEQYF. The CDR3 DNA follows: TGCGCCAGCAGTCAAGAGGACAGGGGGCCTGGTAGTACCTACGAGCAGTACTTC. The chain combines TRBV23-1 with TRBJ2-7; 11 bases agree with TRBD1. TRBV23-1 belongs to the ORF category, with a function that is uncertain. V gave up 2 bases and J gave up 2 bases; unmatched junction bases: 11. CDR3 length equals 18 residues.